This T cell receptor (beta chain) was documented in a study of blood T cells in healthy people across ages. A sample-barcoded 5' primer and a J-beta primer mix were used in a second PCR of about 7 to 12 cycles. TCRdb reanalysed the 5' RACE reads using MiXCR and keeps one entry per CDR3 protein. Altogether approximately 700,000 distinct CDR3 sequences are present, around 32% being singletons, with the ten largest covering less than 20%. The receptor was isolated from an elderly woman in good health. The material sequenced was blood.

CDR3 in amino acids: CASSSAGPRDYYGYTF. The CDR3 DNA sequence: TGCGCCAGCAGCTCGGCCGGGCCGAGAGATTACTATGGCTACACCTTC. V usage is TRBV5-1 and J usage is TRBJ1-2; D gene unclear. The CDR3 extends over 16 amino acids. V shed 3 bases and J shed 3 bases, with 18 bases lying between them. The germline V gene has CDR1 SGHRS and CDR2 YFSETQ.